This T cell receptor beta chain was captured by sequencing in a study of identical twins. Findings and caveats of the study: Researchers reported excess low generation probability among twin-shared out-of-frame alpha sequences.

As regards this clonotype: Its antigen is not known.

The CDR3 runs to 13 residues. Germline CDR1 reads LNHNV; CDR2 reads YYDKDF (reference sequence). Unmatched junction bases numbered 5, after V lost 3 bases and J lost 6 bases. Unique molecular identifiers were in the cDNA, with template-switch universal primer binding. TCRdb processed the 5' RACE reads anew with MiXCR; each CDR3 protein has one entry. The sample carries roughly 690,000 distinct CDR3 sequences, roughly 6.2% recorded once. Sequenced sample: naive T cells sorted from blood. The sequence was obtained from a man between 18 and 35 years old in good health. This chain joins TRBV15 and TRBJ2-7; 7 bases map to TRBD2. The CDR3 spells CATSRKAGIEQYV. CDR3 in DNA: TGTGCCACCAGCAGGAAAGCGGGAATCGAGCAGTACGTC.